These 20 T cell receptor beta chains originate from one sample sequenced in a study of T cell repertoires in cytomegalovirus infection. TCRdb reprocessed the reads via MiXCR and lists one record per CDR3 protein. The sample carries 150,000 to 200,000 distinct CDR3 sequences, roughly 28% recorded once. Sequencing was carried out using PBMCs. The receptors shown here come from a human donor in good health (CMV status not recorded). Some clones in this sample may be carry-over from other donors' samples.

The genes are TRBV20-1 and TRBJ1-1; no clear D gene. This CDR3 has 13 amino acids. Germline V gene data show CDR1 as DFQATT and CDR2 as SNEGSKA (reference sequence). V was pared by 4 bases and J by 9 bases, with 18 bases between. The DNA for the CDR3 is TGCAGTGCTATCTTGGACGCAGGAATGAAAGCTTTCTTT. Its translation is CSAILDAGMKAFF.

Many counts were recorded for this clonotype. The chain uses TRBV7-8 and TRBJ2-5; D is possibly TRBD1 (8 bases). V was pared by 1 base and J by 2 bases, with 11 bases between. CDR3 length equals 15 residues. Germline CDR1 and CDR2: SGHVS and FQNEAQ. The CDR3 DNA sequence: TGTGCCAGCAGCTTAGACAGGGGGGGTCAAGAGACCCAGTACTTC. This sequence encodes CASSLDRGGQETQYF.

The chain couples TRBV5-1 to TRBJ1-1; TRBD1 agrees at 7 bases. Germline CDR1 and CDR2: SGHRS and YFSETQ. This CDR3 is built from 15 residues. The V and J ends lost 1 base and 6 bases, in that order; junction bases with no gene match: 9. This chain's CDR3 is CASSLPGQSSSEAFF. The CDR3 DNA is TGCGCCAGCAGCTTGCCGGGACAGAGCTCTTCTGAAGCTTTCTTT.

This clonotype appeared many times. The chain combines TRBV7-2 with TRBJ2-5, with D unresolved. Trimming removed 1 base from V and 2 bases from J, with 5 bases in between. Germline CDR1 is SGHTA and CDR2 is FQGNSA. The CDR3 consists of 13 residues. CDR3 in DNA: TGTGCCAGCAGCTTAGGAATACAAGAGACCCAGTACTTC. Residues: CASSLGIQETQYF.

The V call is TRBV6-1, the J call TRBJ1-3; D is perhaps TRBD1 (5 bases). The CDR3 has 13 residues. V was shortened by 0 bases and J by 7 bases, with 7 bases between the two germline ends. The germline V gene has CDR1 MNHNS and CDR2 SASEGT. CDR3 in amino acids: CASSEAGVNTIYF. CDR3 nucleotides: TGTGCCAGCAGTGAAGCAGGGGTCAACACCATATATTTT.

The sample holds a few counts of this clonotype. V is TRBV5-1 and J is TRBJ1-2; 10 nucleotides align to TRBD1. V shed 0 bases and J 7 bases; nucleotides not matched to a gene: 0. Germline-derived CDR1 and CDR2 are SGHRS and YFSETQ. The CDR3 consists of 13 residues. CDR3 sequence: CASSLGDRGGYTF. For the CDR3, the DNA is TGCGCCAGCAGCTTGGGGGACAGGGGTGGCTACACCTTC.

In this sample, this clonotype turned up a few times. V and J are TRBV7-8 and TRBJ1-4, with D unresolved. Germline V lookup: CDR1 SGHVS, CDR2 FQNEAQ. The V end was cut by 5 bases, the J end by 5 bases, with 15 bases between. There are 15 residues in the CDR3. The chain's CDR3 is CASSPFGSWNEKLFF. The CDR3 DNA reads as TGTGCCAGCAGCCCCTTCGGTAGCTGGAATGAAAAACTGTTTTTT.

Concerning this clonotype itself: The junction departs from the called germline gene at one end, perhaps through a read error. The genes are TRBV12-3 or TRBV12-4 and TRBJ1-2; D is undetermined. The length of the CDR3 is 14 residues. CDR3 coding DNA: TGTGCCAGCAGTCCTCGGTTAGAGCGTTATGGCTACGCCTTC. It translates to CASSPRLERYGYAF.

This chain links TRBV6-6 with TRBJ2-1; 9 bases map to TRBD2. With 0 bases clipped from V and 7 bases from J, the junction kept 10 bases outside the gene matches. The length of the CDR3 is 17 residues. Germline CDR1 and CDR2: MNHNY and SVGAGI (reference sequence). CDR3 sequence reads: CASSYSVASGVTNEQFF. The CDR3 coding sequence is TGTGCCAGCAGTTACTCAGTCGCTAGCGGGGTCACGAATGAGCAGTTCTTC.

V is TRBV14 and J is TRBJ1-2, with D possibly matching TRBD1 (5 bases). Trimming took 0 bases from V and 6 from J, leaving 14 bases between them. The CDR3 extends over 15 amino acids. Germline assignment: CDR1 SGHDN and CDR2 FVKESK. The CDR3 DNA reads as TGTGCCAGCAGCCAAGATTCCAGGGCTTTCGATGGCTACACCTTC. Residues: CASSQDSRAFDGYTF.

The genes are TRBV7-9 and TRBJ1-2; D uncertain. There are 16 residues in the CDR3. V gave up 5 bases and J gave up 5 bases, with 21 bases separating them. Looked up from germline, CDR1 is SEHNR and CDR2 is FQNEAQ (reference sequence). As DNA, the CDR3 is TGTGCCAGCAGCCCAAACGGGATTCCCGGAGAGTATGGCTACACCTTC. Encoded protein: CASSPNGIPGEYGYTF.

This clonotype was counted ten times or more. This sequence joins TRBV7-3 and TRBJ1-2; 7 bases align to TRBD1. The V gene end was trimmed by 5 bases and the J gene end by 5 bases; junction bases not matched to a gene: 14. This CDR3 has 16 amino acids. From germline, CDR1 is SGHTA and CDR2 FQGTGA. As DNA, the CDR3 is TGTGCCAGCAGCCCGACAGGGAGCGGTGACGGTTATGGCTACACCTTC. This translates into CASSPTGSGDGYGYTF.

This clonotype was found many times. This sequence joins TRBV7-2 and TRBJ1-1; tentative D call: TRBD1 (6 bases). CDR3 length: 15 amino acids. V lost 2 bases, J lost 1 base, and 11 bases lay in between. The germline V gene has CDR1 SGHTA and CDR2 FQGNSA. CDR3 DNA sequence: TGTGCCAGCAGCTTAAAGCAGGGGTCGAACACTGAAGCTTTCTTT. As protein: CASSLKQGSNTEAFF.

The rearrangement uses TRBV20-1 and TRBJ1-1; D remains unclear. Trimming pared 2 bases from V and 0 bases from J, leaving 13 bases between. Germline V gives CDR1 DFQATT, CDR2 SNEGSKA (reference sequence). The CDR3 runs 15 residues. The CDR3 loop reads CSARIGDPMNTEAFF. The CDR3 coding sequence is TGCAGTGCTAGAATTGGAGATCCCATGAACACTGAAGCTTTCTTT.

This clonotype came up many times. The chain is built from TRBV12-5 and TRBJ2-3; a weak D match, TRBD1 (6 bases). The CDR3 extends over 13 amino acids. Trimming stripped 9 bases from V and 2 bases from J, with 12 bases between. Germline assignment: CDR1 LGHNT and CDR2 FRNRAP. The CDR3 loop reads CASRRGATDTQYF. The CDR3 DNA follows: TGTGCTAGCCGCAGGGGAGCCACAGATACGCAGTATTTT. The whole variable domain, filled in from reference TRBV12-5 and TRBJ2-3, reads DARVTQTPRHKVTEMGQEVTMRCQPILGHNTVFWYRQTMMQGLELLAYFRNRAPLDDSGMPKDRFSAEMPDATLATLKIQPSEPRDSAVYFCASRRGATDTQYFGPGTRLTVL.

The rearrangement joins TRBV19 to TRBJ1-6; 9 nucleotides agree with TRBD1. J lost 9 bases, V lost 6 bases, and 9 bases had no gene match. The CDR3 extends over 15 amino acids. Germline lookup yields CDR1 LNHDA and CDR2 SQIVND (reference sequence). In nucleotides, the CDR3 is TGTGCCAGTAGCCAAAATACAGGGGGCGGTTCACCCCTCCACTTT. Its protein product is CASSQNTGGGSPLHF.

Many counts were recorded for this clonotype. The chain carries TRBV7-2 and TRBJ1-2; D remains ambiguous. The CDR3 loop spans 12 amino acids. Trimming pared 2 bases from V and 8 bases from J, leaving 9 bases between. Germline V gene lookup returns CDR1 SGHTA and CDR2 FQGNSA. The CDR3 spells CASSLQEGGYTF. Here the CDR3 DNA reads TGTGCCAGCAGCTTACAGGAGGGCGGCTACACCTTC.

The chain combines TRBV5-4 with TRBJ1-2, with TRBD1 identical over 9 bases. CDR1 is SGHNT and CDR2 is YYREEE in the germline V gene (reference sequence). CDR3 length: 15 residues. J gave up 8 bases and V 0 bases, and 8 bases lay outside the gene matches. The CDR3 DNA reads as TGTGCCAGCAGCTTGGTCCCTACAGGGGGCCAAGGCTACACCTTC. This translates into CASSLVPTGGQGYTF.

V and J are TRBV6-6 and TRBJ2-2, with a weak D call TRBD2 (6 bases). In germline, CDR1 is MNHNY, CDR2 SVGAGI (reference sequence). CDR3 length: 18 amino acids. Deletions cut 5 bases from V and 3 bases from J, with 22 bases between. CDR3 protein: CASSLEEGRIIHTGELFF. The CDR3 bases are TGTGCCAGCAGTCTGGAGGAGGGGAGGATTATTCACACCGGGGAGCTGTTTTTT.

A few counts support this clonotype. The chain recombines TRBV12-3 or TRBV12-4 with TRBJ1-4; D remains unclear. There are 12 residues in the CDR3. Trimming removed 2 bases from V and 2 bases from J, with 0 bases in between. The CDR3 protein is CASSLTNEKLFF. CDR3 coding DNA: TGTGCCAGCAGTTTAACTAATGAAAAACTGTTTTTT.